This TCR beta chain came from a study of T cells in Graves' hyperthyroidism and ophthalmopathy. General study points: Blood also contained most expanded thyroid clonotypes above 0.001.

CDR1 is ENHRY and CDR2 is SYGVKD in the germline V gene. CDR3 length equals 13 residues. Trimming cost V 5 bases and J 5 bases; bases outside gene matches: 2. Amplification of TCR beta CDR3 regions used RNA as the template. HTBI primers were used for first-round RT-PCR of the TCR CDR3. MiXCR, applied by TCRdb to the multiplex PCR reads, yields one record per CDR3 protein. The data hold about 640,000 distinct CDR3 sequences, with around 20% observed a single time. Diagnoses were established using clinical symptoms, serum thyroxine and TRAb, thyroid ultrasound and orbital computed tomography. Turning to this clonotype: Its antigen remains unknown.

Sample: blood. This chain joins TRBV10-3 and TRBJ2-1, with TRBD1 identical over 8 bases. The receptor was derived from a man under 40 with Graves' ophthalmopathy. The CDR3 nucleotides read TGTGCCATCAGTAGGGACAGGAACAATGAGCAGTTCTTC. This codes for CAISRDRNNEQFF.